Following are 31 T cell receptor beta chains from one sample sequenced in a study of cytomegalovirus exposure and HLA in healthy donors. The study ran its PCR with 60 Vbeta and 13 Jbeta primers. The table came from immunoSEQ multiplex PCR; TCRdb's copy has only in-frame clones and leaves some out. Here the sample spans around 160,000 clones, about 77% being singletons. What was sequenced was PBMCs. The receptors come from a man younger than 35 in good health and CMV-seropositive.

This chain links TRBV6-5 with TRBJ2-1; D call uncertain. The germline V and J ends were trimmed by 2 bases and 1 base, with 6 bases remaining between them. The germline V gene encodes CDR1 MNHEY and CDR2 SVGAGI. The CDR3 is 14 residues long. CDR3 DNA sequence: TGTGCCAGCAGTTACATTCAGTCCTACAATGAGCAGTTCTTC. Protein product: CASSYIQSYNEQFF.

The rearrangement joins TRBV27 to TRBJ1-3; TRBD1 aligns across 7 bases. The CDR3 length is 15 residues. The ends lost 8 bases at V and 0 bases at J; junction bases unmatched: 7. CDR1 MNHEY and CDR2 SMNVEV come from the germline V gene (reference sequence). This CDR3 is CASRRDSASGNTIYF. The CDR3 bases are TGTGCCAGCCGACGGGACAGCGCCTCTGGAAACACCATATATTTT.

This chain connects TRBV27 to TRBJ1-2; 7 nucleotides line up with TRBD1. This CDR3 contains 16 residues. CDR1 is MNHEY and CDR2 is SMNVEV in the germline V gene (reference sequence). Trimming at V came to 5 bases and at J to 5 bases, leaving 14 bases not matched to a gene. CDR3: CASSRQGRTDRYGYTF. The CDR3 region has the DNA TGTGCCAGCAGTAGACAGGGAAGAACGGACCGATATGGCTACACCTTC.

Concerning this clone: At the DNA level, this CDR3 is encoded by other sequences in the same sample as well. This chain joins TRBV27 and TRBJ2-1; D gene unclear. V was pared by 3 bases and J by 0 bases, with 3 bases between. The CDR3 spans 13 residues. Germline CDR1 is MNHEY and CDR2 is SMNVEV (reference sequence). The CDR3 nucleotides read TGTGCCAGCAGTTTGAGCTCCTACAATGAGCAGTTCTTC. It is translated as CASSLSSYNEQFF.

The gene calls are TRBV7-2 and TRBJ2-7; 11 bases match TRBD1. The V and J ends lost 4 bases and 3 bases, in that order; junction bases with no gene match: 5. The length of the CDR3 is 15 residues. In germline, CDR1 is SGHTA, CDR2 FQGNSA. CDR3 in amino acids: CASSSGTGGVYEQYF. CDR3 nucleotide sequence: TGTGCCAGCAGCTCGGGGACAGGGGGTGTCTACGAGCAGTACTTC.

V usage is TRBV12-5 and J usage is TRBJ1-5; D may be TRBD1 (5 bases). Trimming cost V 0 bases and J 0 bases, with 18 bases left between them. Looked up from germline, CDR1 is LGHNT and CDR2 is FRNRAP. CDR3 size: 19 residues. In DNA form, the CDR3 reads TGTGCTAGTGGTTTGGTTCAGGGTCGAACTTTTTATAGCAATCAGCCCCAGCATTTT. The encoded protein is CASGLVQGRTFYSNQPQHF.

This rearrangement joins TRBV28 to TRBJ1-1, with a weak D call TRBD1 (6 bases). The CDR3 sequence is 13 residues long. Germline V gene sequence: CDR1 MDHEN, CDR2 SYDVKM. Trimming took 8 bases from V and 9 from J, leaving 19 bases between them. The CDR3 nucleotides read TGTGCCAGCTCATTTGCAGGGGATACCAAAGCTTTCTTT. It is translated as CASSFAGDTKAFF.

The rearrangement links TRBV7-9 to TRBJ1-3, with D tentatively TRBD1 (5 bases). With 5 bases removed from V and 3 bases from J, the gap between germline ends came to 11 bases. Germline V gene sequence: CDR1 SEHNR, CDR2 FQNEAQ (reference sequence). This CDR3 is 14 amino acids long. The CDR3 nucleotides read TGTGCCAGCAGCACCGACAGAGATGGAAACACCATATATTTT. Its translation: CASSTDRDGNTIYF.

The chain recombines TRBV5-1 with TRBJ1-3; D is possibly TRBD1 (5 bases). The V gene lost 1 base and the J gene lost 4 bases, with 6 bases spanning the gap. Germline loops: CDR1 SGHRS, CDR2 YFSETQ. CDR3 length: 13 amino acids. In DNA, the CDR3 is TGCGCCAGCAGCTTGCAGGGAGGAAACACCATATATTTT. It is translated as CASSLQGGNTIYF.

CDR3 bases: TGTGCCTCCTCCGTGGCTAGCGGGACGGTGGAGACCCAGTACTTC. Encoded protein: CASSVASGTVETQYF. The chain combines TRBV28 with TRBJ2-5; 9 bases line up with TRBD2. This CDR3 is built from 15 residues. V lost 11 bases, J lost 5 bases, and 15 bases stayed unmatched. Germline CDR1 and CDR2: MDHEN and SYDVKM. Based on the CDR3 plus reference TRBV28 and TRBJ2-5, the full variable domain is DVKVTQSSRYLVKRTGEKVFLECVQDMDHENMFWYRQDPGLGLRLIYFSYDVKMKEKGDIPEGYSVSREKKERFSLILESASTNQTSMYLCASSVASGTVETQYFGPGTRLLVL.

CDR3 protein: CASSEASGGAIDEQFF. The CDR3, as DNA: TGCGCCAGCAGTGAGGCTAGTGGGGGGGCCATTGATGAGCAGTTCTTC. The genes are TRBV10-2 and TRBJ2-1, with D possibly TRBD2 on 7 matching bases. Trimming removed 2 bases from V and 8 bases from J, with 19 bases in between. Germline lookup yields CDR1 WSHSY and CDR2 SAAADI. The CDR3 spans 16 residues.

CDR3 residues: CASSLEGALNNEQFF. The CDR3 DNA sequence: TGTGCCAGCAGCTTAGAGGGGGCCCTGAACAATGAGCAGTTCTTC. The rearrangement links TRBV11-3 to TRBJ2-1; maybe TRBD1 (6 bases). Germline loops: CDR1 SGHNT, CDR2 YENEEA. V was cut by 0 bases and J by 5 bases, with 11 bases left in between. This CDR3 has 15 amino acids.

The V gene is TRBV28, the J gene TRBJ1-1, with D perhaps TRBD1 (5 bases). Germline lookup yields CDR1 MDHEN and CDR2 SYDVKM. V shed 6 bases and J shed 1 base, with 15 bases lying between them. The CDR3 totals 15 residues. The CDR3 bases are TGTGCCAGCAGGTCTGCTGGACACGAGAACACTGAAGCTTTCTTT. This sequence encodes CASRSAGHENTEAFF.

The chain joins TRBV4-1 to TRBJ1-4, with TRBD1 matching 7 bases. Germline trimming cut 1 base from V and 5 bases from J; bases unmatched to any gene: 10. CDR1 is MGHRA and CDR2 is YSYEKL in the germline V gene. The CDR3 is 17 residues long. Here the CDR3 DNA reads TGCGCCAGCAGCCAAGGCCGGGACAGAGAGATCAATGAAAAACTGTTTTTT. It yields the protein CASSQGRDREINEKLFF.

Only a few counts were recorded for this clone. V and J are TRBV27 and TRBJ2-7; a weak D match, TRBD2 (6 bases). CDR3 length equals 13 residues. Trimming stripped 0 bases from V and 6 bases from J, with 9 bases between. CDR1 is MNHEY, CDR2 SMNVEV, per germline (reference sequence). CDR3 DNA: TGTGCCAGCAGTTTATCGTCCGGGGGCGAGCAGTACTTC. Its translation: CASSLSSGGEQYF.

CDR3: CASSLSFLAGGSSRDEQFF. The CDR3 DNA reads TGTGCCAGCAGTTTATCGTTCCTAGCGGGAGGGAGTAGTAGGGATGAGCAGTTCTTC. J is TRBJ2-1 and V is TRBV27; 12 bases line up with TRBD2. After removal of 0 bases from V and 8 bases from J, the junction contained 14 bases not matched to a gene. CDR1 is MNHEY, CDR2 SMNVEV, per germline (reference sequence). The CDR3 has 19 residues.

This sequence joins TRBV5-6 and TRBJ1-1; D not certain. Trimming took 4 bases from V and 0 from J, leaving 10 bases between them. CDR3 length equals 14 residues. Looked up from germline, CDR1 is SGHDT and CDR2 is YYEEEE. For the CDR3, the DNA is TGTGCCAGCAGCACACACACACTGAACACTGAAGCTTTCTTT. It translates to CASSTHTLNTEAFF.

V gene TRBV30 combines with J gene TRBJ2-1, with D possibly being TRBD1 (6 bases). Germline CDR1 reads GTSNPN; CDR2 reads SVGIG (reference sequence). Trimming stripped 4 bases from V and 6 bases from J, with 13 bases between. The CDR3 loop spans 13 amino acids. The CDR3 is CAWTSTGFNEQFF. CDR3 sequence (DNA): TGTGCCTGGACCTCCACAGGGTTCAATGAGCAGTTCTTC.

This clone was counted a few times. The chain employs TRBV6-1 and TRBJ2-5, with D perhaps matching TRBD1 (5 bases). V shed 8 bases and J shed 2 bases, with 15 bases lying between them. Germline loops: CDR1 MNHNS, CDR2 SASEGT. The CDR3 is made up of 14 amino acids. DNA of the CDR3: TGTGCCAGCTCCTTCCACCAGGGTCAAGAGACCCAGTACTTC. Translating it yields CASSFHQGQETQYF.

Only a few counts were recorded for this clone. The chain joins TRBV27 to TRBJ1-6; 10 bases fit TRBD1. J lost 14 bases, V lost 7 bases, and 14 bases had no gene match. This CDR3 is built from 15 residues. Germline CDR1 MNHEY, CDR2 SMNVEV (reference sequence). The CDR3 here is CASTLGGTGVLSLHF. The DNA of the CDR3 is TGTGCCAGCACCCTAGGCGGGACAGGGGTGTTGTCCCTCCACTTT.

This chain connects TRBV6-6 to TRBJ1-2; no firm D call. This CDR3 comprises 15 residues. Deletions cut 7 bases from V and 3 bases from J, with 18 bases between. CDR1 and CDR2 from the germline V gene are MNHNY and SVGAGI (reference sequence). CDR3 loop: CASTTTGRVDYGYTF. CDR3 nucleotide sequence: TGTGCCAGCACCACGACCGGGCGGGTAGACTATGGCTACACCTTC.

The CDR3 sequence: CASSQATGSNQPQHF. DNA for the CDR3: TGCGCCAGCAGCCAGGCGACAGGGAGCAATCAGCCCCAGCATTTT. The rearrangement links TRBV4-3 to TRBJ1-5, with 7 bases fitting TRBD1. The V segment lost 3 bases and the J segment 1 base; nucleotides outside the gene matches: 3. Looked up from germline, CDR1 is LGHNA and CDR2 is YSLEER. The CDR3 extends over 15 amino acids.

In nucleotides, the CDR3 is TGTGCCAGTAGAAATCGTCGGGGACTAGCGGGACGAACAGGAGAGACCCAGTACTTC. This gives the protein CASRNRRGLAGRTGETQYF. This chain links TRBV28 with TRBJ2-5, with TRBD2 identical over 13 bases. Germline loops: CDR1 MDHEN, CDR2 SYDVKM. The CDR3 is made up of 19 amino acids. With 9 bases clipped from V and 4 bases from J, the junction kept 20 bases outside the gene matches.

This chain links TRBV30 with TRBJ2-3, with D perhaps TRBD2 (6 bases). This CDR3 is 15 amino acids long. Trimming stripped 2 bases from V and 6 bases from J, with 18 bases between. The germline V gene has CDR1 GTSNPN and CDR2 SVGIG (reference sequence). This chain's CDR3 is CAWSKSGLGSDTQYF. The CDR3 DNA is TGTGCCTGGAGTAAAAGCGGGCTCGGCTCGGATACGCAGTATTTT.

CDR3 coding DNA: TGCGCCAGCAGCTGGGCTAGCGGGAGGAATATCGGGGAGCTGTTTTTT. It is translated as CASSWASGRNIGELFF. The V gene is TRBV5-1, the J gene TRBJ2-2; 11 positions agree with TRBD2. After removal of 3 bases from V and 7 bases from J, the junction contained 8 bases not matched to a gene. The germline V gene has CDR1 SGHRS and CDR2 YFSETQ. The length of the CDR3 is 16 residues.

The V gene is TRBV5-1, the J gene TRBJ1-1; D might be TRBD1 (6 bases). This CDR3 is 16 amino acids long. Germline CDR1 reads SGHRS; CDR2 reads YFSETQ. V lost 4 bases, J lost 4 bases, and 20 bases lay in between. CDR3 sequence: CASSTPQGVGSTEAFF. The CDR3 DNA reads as TGCGCCAGCAGCACGCCACAGGGAGTCGGATCCACTGAAGCTTTCTTT.

The CDR3 nucleotides read TGCAGCGTTGAAGATCGGGACATTTTGGGGTCCCAGGAGCAGTACTTC. Residues: CSVEDRDILGSQEQYF. J is TRBJ2-7 and V is TRBV29-1; TRBD1 might be the D (6 bases). Germline loops: CDR1 SQVTM, CDR2 ANQGSEA. The CDR3 spans 16 residues. The ends were cut back, 0 bases at V and 7 bases at J, with 22 bases in the middle.

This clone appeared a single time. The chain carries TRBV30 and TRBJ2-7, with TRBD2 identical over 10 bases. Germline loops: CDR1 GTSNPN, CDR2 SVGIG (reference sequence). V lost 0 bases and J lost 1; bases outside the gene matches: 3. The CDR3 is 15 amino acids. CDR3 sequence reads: CAWSVLAGRSYEQYF. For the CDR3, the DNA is TGTGCCTGGAGTGTACTAGCGGGAAGGTCCTACGAGCAGTACTTC.

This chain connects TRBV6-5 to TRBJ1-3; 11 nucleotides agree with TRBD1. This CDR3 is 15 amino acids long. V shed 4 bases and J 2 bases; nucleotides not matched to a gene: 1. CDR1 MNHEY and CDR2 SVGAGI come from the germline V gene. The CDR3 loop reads CASSLDRGPGNTIYF. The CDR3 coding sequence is TGTGCCAGCAGTTTGGACAGGGGGCCTGGAAACACCATATATTTT.

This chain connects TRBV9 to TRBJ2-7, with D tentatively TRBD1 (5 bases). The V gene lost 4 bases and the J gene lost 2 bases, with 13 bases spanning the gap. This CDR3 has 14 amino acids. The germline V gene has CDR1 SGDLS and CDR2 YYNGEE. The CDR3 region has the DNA TGTGCCAGCAGCCCCCGACAGATCCCCTACGAGCAGTACTTC. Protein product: CASSPRQIPYEQYF.

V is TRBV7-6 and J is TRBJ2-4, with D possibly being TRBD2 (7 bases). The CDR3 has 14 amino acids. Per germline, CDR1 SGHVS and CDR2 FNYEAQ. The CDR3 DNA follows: TGTGAGGGGGGGCAGAAGCTAGCCAAAAACATTCAGTACTTC. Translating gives CEGGQKLAKNIQYF.